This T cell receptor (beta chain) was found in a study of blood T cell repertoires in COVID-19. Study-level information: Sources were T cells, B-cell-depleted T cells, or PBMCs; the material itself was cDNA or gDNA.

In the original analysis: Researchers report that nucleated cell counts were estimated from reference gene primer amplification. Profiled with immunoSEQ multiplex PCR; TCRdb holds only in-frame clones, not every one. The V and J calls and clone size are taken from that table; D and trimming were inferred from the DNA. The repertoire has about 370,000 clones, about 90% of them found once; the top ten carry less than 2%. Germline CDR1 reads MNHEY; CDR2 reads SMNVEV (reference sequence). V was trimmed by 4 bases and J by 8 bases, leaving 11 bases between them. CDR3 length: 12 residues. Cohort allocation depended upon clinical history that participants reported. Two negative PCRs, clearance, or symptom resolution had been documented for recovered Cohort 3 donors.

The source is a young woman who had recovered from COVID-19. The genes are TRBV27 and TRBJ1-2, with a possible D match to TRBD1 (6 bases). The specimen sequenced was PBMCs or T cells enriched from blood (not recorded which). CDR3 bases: TGTGCCAGCAGTTCGGACAGCTGGGGCTACACCTTC. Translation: CASSSDSWGYTF.